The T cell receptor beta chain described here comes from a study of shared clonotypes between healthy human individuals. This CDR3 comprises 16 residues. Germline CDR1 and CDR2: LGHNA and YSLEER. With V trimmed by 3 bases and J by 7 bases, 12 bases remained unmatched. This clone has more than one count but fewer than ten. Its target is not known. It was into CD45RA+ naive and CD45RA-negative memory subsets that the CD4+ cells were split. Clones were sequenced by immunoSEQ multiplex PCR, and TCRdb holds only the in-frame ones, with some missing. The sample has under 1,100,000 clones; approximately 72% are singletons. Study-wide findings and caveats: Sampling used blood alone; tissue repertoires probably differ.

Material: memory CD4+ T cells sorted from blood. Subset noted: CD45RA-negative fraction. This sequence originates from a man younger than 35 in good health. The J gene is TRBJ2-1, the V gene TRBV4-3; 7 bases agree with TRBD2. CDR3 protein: CASSQSEAGVGNEQFF. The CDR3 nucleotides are TGCGCCAGCAGCCAGTCAGAGGCGGGAGTCGGTAATGAGCAGTTCTTC.